The T cell receptor beta chain under discussion was sequenced for a study of blood T cell repertoires in COVID-19 (dated by TCRdb to the early 2020s). In the study overall: Samples covering the acute and convalescent phases of COVID-19 were provided by collaborators in the United States, Italy and Spain. Subjects who had been exposed to COVID-19, were actively infected with it, or had recovered from it provided the deeply sampled blood TCRbeta repertoires that made up the dataset. Nearly every sample came with metadata listing a de-identified subject ID, COVID-19 status, age in years and sex. The samples were drawn from two sources: the first 160 participants of the ongoing ImmuneRACE study, and approximately 1,300 subjects contributed by 6 global collaborators. HLA class I and class II types, where available, came from metadata supplied by the sample provider rather than from assay-based typing. The material from the prospective study consisted of cDNA or gDNA derived from T cells, B-cell-depleted T cells, or PBMCs. The repertoires were released in a freely available public database intended as a resource for research on the immune response to SARS-CoV-2. Results and caveats for the whole study, not just this receptor: The amount of clinical and demographic metadata varied by source and participant and was provided uncurated.

Collaborating institutions collected whole blood in K2EDTA tubes following their own protocols. For TCRbeta analysis, collaborator samples were shipped as frozen whole blood, as isolated PBMCs, or as DNA extracted from either sample type. Worth noting for this clone: The antigen this receptor binds is unknown. Per-base qualities were not stored, and no clone one base away is much larger.

From a lookup of the germline V gene (reference sequence), CDR1 and CDR2 are MNHEY and SMNVEV. Deletion took 2 bases off V and 3 bases off J, with a span of 13 bases between the germline ends. Measured from the cysteine to the phenylalanine, the CDR3 is 16 residues long. Solely the CDR3 DNA is kept, with 48 bases framed from the first base. The immunoSEQ Assay, a bias-controlled multiplex PCR, was used to amplify TCRbeta CDR3 regions from genomic DNA. The study's processing was this. The number of nucleated cells in each sample was estimated from the amplification of reference gene primers within the assay. Sequence reads were collapsed and filtered to measure the absolute abundance of every unique TCRbeta CDR3 rearrangement. Productive Simpson clonality was computed per sample as the square root of Simpson's diversity index over productive rearrangements. TCRdb limited this immuneACCESS table to in-frame rearrangements with V and J called. A share of clones is missing; checked studies link under half to unresolved V genes, and the rest is unexplained. That table gives V, J and clone size, and the DNA gave D and trimming. The sample contains about 190,000 clones, about 81% of them found a single time. Approximately 15% of the sample comes from the top ten.

Specimen: peripheral blood. This sequence was found in a man younger than 40 with active or convalescent COVID-19. The sequence links TRBV27 to TRBJ2-2, and perhaps TRBD2 as D gene, on 6 matching bases. For the CDR3, the sequence is CASSLGTSGDTGELFF. The nucleotide sequence is given as TGTGCCAGCAGTTTAGGTACCTCGGGGGACACCGGGGAGCTGTTTTTT.